This entry lists 16 T cell receptor beta chains sequenced from one sample in a study of immune heterogeneity within non-small cell lung tumors. CDR3 of TCR beta was amplified by multiplex PCR that used 32 V and 13 J primers. MiXCR was run by TCRdb on the multiplex PCR reads, yielding one entry per CDR3 protein. The data contain 10,000 to 13,000 distinct CDR3 sequences, 25% to 30% of them singletons. TCRs were amplified from 600 ng gDNA of bulk tumor per sample. Surgical sampling yielded several biopsies per primary tumor (spaced far apart). Curative surgery was performed on patients who had untreated, newly diagnosed non-small cell lung cancer. Sequenced: lung tumor tissue. The receptors were sampled from a woman aged 55-69 years with non-small cell lung cancer.

Concerning this clonotype: Just one base apart from a much larger clone, this may be a read error. The chain couples TRBV28 to TRBJ1-2; D not certain. Germline V gene sequence: CDR1 MDHEN, CDR2 SYDVKM. The CDR3 covers 17 residues. The CDR3 DNA reads TGTGACAGCAGTTTATCCGCGAACGGCCTACTACAATATGGCTACACCTTC. This encodes CDSSLSANGLLQYGYTF.

In this sample, this clonotype turned up many times. The J gene is TRBJ2-2, the V gene TRBV3-1, with D possibly being TRBD2 (6 bases). Germline CDR1 reads LGHDT; CDR2 reads YNNKEL (reference sequence). V lost 3 bases to trimming and J lost 5 bases, with 7 bases between them. The CDR3 runs to 13 residues. CDR3 region: CASSQAGTGELFF. The CDR3 nucleotides are TGTGCCAGCAGCCAGGCGGGGACCGGGGAGCTGTTTTTT. The entire variable domain, with the rest obtained from reference TRBV3-1 and TRBJ2-2, is as follows: DTAVSQTPKYLVTQMGNDKSIKCEQNLGHDTMYWYKQDSKKFLKIMFSYNNKELIINETVPNRFSPKSPDKAHLNLHINSLELGDSAVYFCASSQAGTGELFFGEGSRLTVL.

The V call is TRBV12-3 or TRBV12-4, the J call TRBJ2-4, with D possibly matching TRBD2 (6 bases). This CDR3 is built from 14 residues. Deletions cut 3 bases from V and 2 bases from J, with 8 bases between. Here the CDR3 reads CASSFGGSKNIQYF. CDR3 nucleotide sequence: TGTGCCAGCAGTTTCGGAGGGTCCAAAAACATTCAGTACTTC.

Ten or more counts support this clonotype. The chain employs TRBV5-1 and TRBJ2-1; 11 positions agree with TRBD2. Germline V lookup: CDR1 SGHRS, CDR2 YFSETQ. Trimming at V came to 3 bases and at J to 5 bases, leaving 7 bases not matched to a gene. This CDR3 spans 16 amino acids. The CDR3 DNA follows: TGCGCCAGCAGCTCCGAAGAGACTAGCGGGAACAATGAGCAGTTCTTC. It yields the protein CASSSEETSGNNEQFF.

This clonotype came up once. The chain is built from TRBV19 and TRBJ1-2; the D gene is possibly TRBD1 (6 bases). Deletions cut 4 bases from V and 6 bases from J, with 15 bases between. The CDR3 runs to 14 residues. Germline V CDR1 and CDR2: LNHDA, SQIVND (reference sequence). Here the CDR3 DNA reads TGTGCCAGTAGTACAAGGACAGCAGGGGATGGCTACACCTTC. As protein: CASSTRTAGDGYTF. Using reference TRBV19 and TRBJ1-2 for the parts outside the CDR3, the full variable domain is DGGITQSPKYLFRKEGQNVTLSCEQNLNHDAMYWYRQDPGQGLRLIYYSQIVNDFQKGDIAEGYSVSREKKESFPLTVTSAQKNPTAFYLCASSTRTAGDGYTFGSGTRLTVV.

This clonotype appeared a single time. With a much larger clone just one base away, this may be a read error. The chain has TRBV6-9 and TRBJ1-1; D ambiguous. The CDR3 totals 14 residues. V was clipped by 3 bases and J by 2 bases, with 10 bases between them. Per germline, CDR1 MNHGY and CDR2 SVAAGI. CDR3 sequence: CASSYAGINTEAFF. In DNA, the CDR3 is TGTGCCAGCAGTTACGCTGGGATCAACACTGAAGCTTTCTTT.

This clonotype has more than one count but fewer than ten. The chain employs TRBV4-3 and TRBJ2-1; 10 nucleotides agree with TRBD2. Germline V gives CDR1 LGHNA, CDR2 YSLEER. J gave up 4 bases and V 0 bases, and 3 bases lay outside the gene matches. This CDR3 contains 16 residues. This CDR3 reads CASSQEEREGYNEQFF. The CDR3 nucleotides are TGCGCCAGCAGCCAAGAGGAGCGGGAGGGTTACAATGAGCAGTTCTTC.

This clonotype has more than one count but fewer than ten. The rearrangement uses TRBV30 and TRBJ2-3; 13 bases match TRBD2. The germline V gene has CDR1 GTSNPN and CDR2 SVGIG (reference sequence). The CDR3 spans 16 residues. J was trimmed by 4 bases and V by 5 bases; bases with no gene match: 9. In nucleotides, the CDR3 is TGTGCCTGGGATGGACTAGCGGGAGAATCATCAGATACGCAGTATTTT. Translation: CAWDGLAGESSDTQYF.

In its sample, this clonotype is medium-sized. The CDR3, as DNA: TGTGCCAGCAGCCCCGGACTAGCGGGAGGCTACGAGCAGTACTTC. It encodes CASSPGLAGGYEQYF. The genes are TRBV7-6 and TRBJ2-7; 14 bases line up with TRBD2. This CDR3 has 15 amino acids. The J segment lost 3 bases and the V segment lost 5 bases, leaving 3 bases of the junction unmatched. CDR1 is SGHVS and CDR2 is FNYEAQ in the germline V gene.

A note on this clonotype: This may come from a read error, since a much larger clone is one base off. The chain has TRBV2 and TRBJ2-6; 8 bases line up with TRBD1. The CDR3 has 17 amino acids. With 5 bases clipped from V and 0 bases from J, the junction kept 6 bases outside the gene matches. The germline CDR1 and CDR2 sequences are SNHLY and FYNNEI. CDR3 sequence (DNA): TGTGCCAGCAGTAGGGACAGGTGTTCCTCTGGGGCCAACGTCCTGACTTTC. This sequence encodes CASSRDRCSSGANVLTF.

This clonotype qualifies as medium-sized. For the CDR3, the DNA is TGTGCCAGCAGCTCGACAGGGGCCGAGAACACTGAAGCTTTCTTT. It yields the protein CASSSTGAENTEAFF. J is TRBJ1-1 and V is TRBV11-2, with 8 bases lining up with TRBD1. The germline gives CDR1 SGHAT, CDR2 FQNNGV. The CDR3 loop spans 15 amino acids. Trimming at V came to 4 bases and at J to 1 base, leaving 5 bases not matched to a gene.

This clonotype was seen repeatedly, ten times or more. The V and J genes are TRBV6-2 or TRBV6-3 and TRBJ2-1, with 7 positions matching TRBD2. Trimming took 2 bases from V and 3 from J; bases not matched to a gene: 13. This CDR3 spans 18 amino acids. Germline values: CDR1 MNHEY, CDR2 SVGEGT. The CDR3 here is CASSYRLAEATIYNEQFF. CDR3 coding DNA: TGTGCCAGCAGTTACAGGCTAGCGGAGGCCACTATCTACAATGAGCAGTTCTTC.

This clonotype ranks as medium-sized. The chain's CDR3 is CASSDGTGYEKLFF. The CDR3 region has the DNA TGTGCCAGCAGCGACGGGACAGGGTATGAAAAACTGTTTTTT. The chain is built from TRBV2 and TRBJ1-4, with 9 bases matching TRBD1. V trimming: 6 bases; J trimming: 6 bases; junction bases outside the gene matches: 5. CDR1 SNHLY and CDR2 FYNNEI come from the germline V gene. There are 14 residues in the CDR3.

The chain carries TRBV6-5 and TRBJ2-1; no clear D. Germline lookup yields CDR1 MNHEY and CDR2 SVGAGI. The V gene lost 2 bases and the J gene lost 4 bases, with 6 bases spanning the gap. The CDR3 length is 13 residues. CDR3 loop: CASSYHRYNEQFF. CDR3 nucleotide sequence: TGTGCCAGCAGTTACCACAGATACAATGAGCAGTTCTTC.

This clonotype was recorded at least ten times. The genes are TRBV20-1 and TRBJ1-1; no firm D call. Germline loops: CDR1 DFQATT, CDR2 SNEGSKA (reference sequence). This CDR3 has 13 amino acids. Deletions cut 0 bases from V and 5 bases from J, with 10 bases between. DNA of the CDR3: TGCAGTGCTAGAGATTTGAGCGTAACTGAAGCTTTCTTT. Protein product: CSARDLSVTEAFF.

This clonotype is termed medium-sized. The chain uses TRBV19 and TRBJ2-3; 9 nucleotides match TRBD2. J gave up 7 bases and V 7 bases, and 15 bases lay outside the gene matches. The CDR3 length is 16 residues. From germline, CDR1 is LNHDA and CDR2 SQIVND (reference sequence). In DNA, the CDR3 is TGTGCCAGTACCCAGACTAGCGGAGCCTTAGGATATACGCAGTATTTT. Its translation is CASTQTSGALGYTQYF.